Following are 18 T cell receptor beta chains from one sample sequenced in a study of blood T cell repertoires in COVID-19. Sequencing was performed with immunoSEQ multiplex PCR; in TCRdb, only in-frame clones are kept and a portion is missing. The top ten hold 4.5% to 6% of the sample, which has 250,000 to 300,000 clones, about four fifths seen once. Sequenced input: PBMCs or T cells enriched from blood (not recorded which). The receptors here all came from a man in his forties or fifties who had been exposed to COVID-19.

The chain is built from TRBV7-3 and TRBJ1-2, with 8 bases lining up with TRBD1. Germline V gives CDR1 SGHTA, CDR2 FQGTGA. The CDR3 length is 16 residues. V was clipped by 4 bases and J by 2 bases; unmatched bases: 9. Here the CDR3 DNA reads TGTGCCAGCAGCTCCGGCGAGTGGACAGGGAACTATGGCTACACCTTC. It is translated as CASSSGEWTGNYGYTF.

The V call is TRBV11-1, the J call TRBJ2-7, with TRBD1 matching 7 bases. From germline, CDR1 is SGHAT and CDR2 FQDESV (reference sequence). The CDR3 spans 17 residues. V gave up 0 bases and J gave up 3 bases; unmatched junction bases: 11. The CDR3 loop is CASSLARGTLLNYEQYF. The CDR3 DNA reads TGTGCCAGCAGCTTAGCCAGGGGGACCCTTCTGAACTACGAGCAGTACTTC.

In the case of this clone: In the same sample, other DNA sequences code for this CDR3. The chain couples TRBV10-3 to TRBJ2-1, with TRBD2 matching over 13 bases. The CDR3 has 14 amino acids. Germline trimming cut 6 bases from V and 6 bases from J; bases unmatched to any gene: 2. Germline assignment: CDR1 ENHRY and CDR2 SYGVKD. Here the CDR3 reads CAIRGTSGVNEQFF. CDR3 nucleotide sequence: TGTGCCATCAGGGGGACTAGCGGGGTCAATGAGCAGTTCTTC.

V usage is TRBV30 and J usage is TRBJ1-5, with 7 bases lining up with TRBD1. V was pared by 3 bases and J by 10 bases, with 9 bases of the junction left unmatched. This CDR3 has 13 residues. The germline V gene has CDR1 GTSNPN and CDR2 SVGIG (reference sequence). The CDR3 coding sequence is TGTGCCTGGAGCGACAGGGTCCGGCAACCCCAGCATTTT. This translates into CAWSDRVRQPQHF.

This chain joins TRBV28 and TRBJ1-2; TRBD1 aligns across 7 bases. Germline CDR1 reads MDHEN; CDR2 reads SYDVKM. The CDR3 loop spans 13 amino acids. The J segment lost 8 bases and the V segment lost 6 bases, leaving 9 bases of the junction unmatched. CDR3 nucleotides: TGTGCCAGCAGAGGGACAGACTCATTGGGCTACACCTTC. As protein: CASRGTDSLGYTF.

The CDR3 region is CATSRKTGWDIQYF. Written as DNA, the CDR3 is TGTGCCACCAGCAGGAAGACAGGGTGGGACATTCAGTACTTC. V and J are TRBV15 and TRBJ2-4; TRBD1 matches 7 bases. Germline values: CDR1 LNHNV, CDR2 YYDKDF (reference sequence). Trimming took 3 bases from V and 8 from J; bases not matched to a gene: 7. The CDR3 spans 14 residues.

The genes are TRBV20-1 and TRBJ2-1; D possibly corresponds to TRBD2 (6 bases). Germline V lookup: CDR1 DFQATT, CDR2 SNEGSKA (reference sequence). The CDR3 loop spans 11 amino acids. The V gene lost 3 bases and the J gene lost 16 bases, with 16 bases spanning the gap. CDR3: CSASGGRGLFF. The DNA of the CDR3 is TGCAGTGCTAGCGGTGGTCGAGGACTATTCTTC.

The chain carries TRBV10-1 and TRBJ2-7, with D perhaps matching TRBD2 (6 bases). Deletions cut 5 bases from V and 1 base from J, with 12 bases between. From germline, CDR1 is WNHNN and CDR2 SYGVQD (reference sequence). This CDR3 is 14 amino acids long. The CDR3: CASSTGTQSYEQYF. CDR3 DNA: TGCGCCAGCAGTACCGGGACTCAGTCCTACGAGCAGTACTTC.

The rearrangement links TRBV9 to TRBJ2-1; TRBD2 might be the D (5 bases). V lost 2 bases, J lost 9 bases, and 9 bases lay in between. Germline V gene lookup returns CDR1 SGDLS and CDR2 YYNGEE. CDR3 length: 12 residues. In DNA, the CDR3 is TGTGCCAGCAGCGTTACGGGAAGTGAGCAGTTCTTC. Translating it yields CASSVTGSEQFF. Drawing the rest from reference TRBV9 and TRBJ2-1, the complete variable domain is DSGVTQTPKHLITATGQRVTLRCSPRSGDLSVYWYQQSLDQGLQFLIQYYNGEERAKGNILERFSAQQFPDLHSELNLSSLELGDSALYFCASSVTGSEQFFGPGTRLTVL.

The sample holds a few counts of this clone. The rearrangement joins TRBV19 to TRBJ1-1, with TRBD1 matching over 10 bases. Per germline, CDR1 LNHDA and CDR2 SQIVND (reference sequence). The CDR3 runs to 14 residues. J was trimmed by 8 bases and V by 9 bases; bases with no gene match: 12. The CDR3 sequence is CASSVGTGVVEAFF. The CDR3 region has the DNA TGTGCCAGCTCGGTGGGGACAGGGGTGGTAGAAGCTTTCTTT.

CDR3 loop: CASSLERGAPRGYTF. As DNA, the CDR3 is TGTGCCAGCAGCTTGGAGCGGGGGGCCCCTCGTGGCTACACCTTC. This sequence joins TRBV5-5 and TRBJ1-2; possibly TRBD1 for D (6 bases). V was clipped by 0 bases and J by 7 bases, with 16 bases between them. CDR1 is SGHKS and CDR2 is YYEKEE in the germline V gene (reference sequence). The CDR3 consists of 15 residues.

The CDR3 bases are TGTGCCAGCAGCCAAGGTTTGGGCCAGGCGTTTGGCTACACCTTC. This gives the protein CASSQGLGQAFGYTF. The chain couples TRBV3-1 (or the pseudogene TRBV3-2) to TRBJ1-2; no definite D call. The CDR3 consists of 15 residues. The ends were cut back, 1 base at V and 7 bases at J, with 16 bases in the middle. Germline V gene data show CDR1 as LGHDT and CDR2 as YNNKEL (reference sequence).

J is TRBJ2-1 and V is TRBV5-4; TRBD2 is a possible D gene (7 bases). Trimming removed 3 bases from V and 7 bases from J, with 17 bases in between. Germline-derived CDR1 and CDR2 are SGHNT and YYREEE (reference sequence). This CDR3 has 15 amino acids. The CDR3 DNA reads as TGTGCCAGCAGCTCCAACGGGGGGCTGTGGAATGAGCAGTTCTTC. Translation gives CASSSNGGLWNEQFF. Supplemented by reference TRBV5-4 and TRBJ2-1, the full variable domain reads ETGVTQSPTHLIKTRGQQVTLRCSSQSGHNTVSWYQQALGQGPQFIFQYYREEENGRGNFPPRFSGLQFPNYSSELNVNALELDDSALYLCASSSNGGLWNEQFFGPGTRLTVL.

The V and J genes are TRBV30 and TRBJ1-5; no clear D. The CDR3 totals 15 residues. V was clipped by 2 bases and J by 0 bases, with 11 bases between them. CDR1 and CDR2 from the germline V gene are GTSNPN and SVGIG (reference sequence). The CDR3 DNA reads TGTGCCTGGAGTCTGGCACCAAATAGCAATCAGCCCCAGCATTTT. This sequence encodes CAWSLAPNSNQPQHF.

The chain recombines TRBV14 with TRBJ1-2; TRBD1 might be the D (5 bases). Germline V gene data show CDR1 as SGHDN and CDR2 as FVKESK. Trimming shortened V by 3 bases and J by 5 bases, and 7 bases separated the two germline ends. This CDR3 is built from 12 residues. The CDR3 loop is CASSHGGYGYTF. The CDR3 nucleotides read TGTGCCAGCAGCCACGGGGGGTATGGCTACACCTTC.

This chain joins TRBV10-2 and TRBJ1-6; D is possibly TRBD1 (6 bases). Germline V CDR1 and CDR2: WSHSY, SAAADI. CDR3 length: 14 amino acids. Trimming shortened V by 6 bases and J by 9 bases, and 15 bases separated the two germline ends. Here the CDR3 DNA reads TGCGCCAGCAGGTTTGGACAGAGAATTTCACCCCTCCACTTT. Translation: CASRFGQRISPLHF.

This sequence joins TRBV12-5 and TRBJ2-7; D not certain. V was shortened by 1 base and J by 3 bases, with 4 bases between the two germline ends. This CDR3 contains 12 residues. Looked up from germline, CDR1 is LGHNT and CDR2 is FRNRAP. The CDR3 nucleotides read TGTGCTAGTGGTTTGGAGCTCTACGAGCAGTACTTC. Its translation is CASGLELYEQYF. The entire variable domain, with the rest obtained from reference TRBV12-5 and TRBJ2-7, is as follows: DARVTQTPRHKVTEMGQEVTMRCQPILGHNTVFWYRQTMMQGLELLAYFRNRAPLDDSGMPKDRFSAEMPDATLATLKIQPSEPRDSAVYFCASGLELYEQYFGPGTRLTVT.

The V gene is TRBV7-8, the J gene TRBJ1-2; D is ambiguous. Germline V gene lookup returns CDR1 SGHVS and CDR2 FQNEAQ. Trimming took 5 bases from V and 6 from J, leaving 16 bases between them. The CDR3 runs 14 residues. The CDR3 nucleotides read TGTGCCAGCAGCGGGCCCCCCCAGGTTGATGGCTACACCTTC. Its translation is CASSGPPQVDGYTF.